The source of this T cell receptor (beta chain) is a study of CD8+ T cells in alopecia areata. This clone was seen a handful of times. Its target is unknown. Broader study findings: Lesional scalp, notably in alopecia totalis/universalis, had clonality above that of normal scalp. Normal skin contains resident alphabeta T cells, and these are also sequenced in scalp samples.

cDNA prepared by RNA extraction and subsequent reverse transcription served as the template for sequencing. Measured with immunoSEQ multiplex PCR; TCRdb has only the in-frame clones, and not every one. The top ten clones hold around 2.8% of a sample with 110,000 or so clones, around 64% of them seen once. The CDR3 has 12 residues. Trimming pared 9 bases from V and 1 base from J, leaving 9 bases between. Germline CDR1 and CDR2: SNHLY and FYNNEI. Sequencing was performed on CD4+ T cells sorted from blood. The chain links TRBV2 to TRBJ1-1; D gene uncertain. The receptor was derived from a human donor in good health. CDR3 amino acids: CASHFSNTEAFF. CDR3 DNA sequence: TGTGCCAGTCATTTTTCGAACACTGAAGCTTTCTTT.